The present entry profiles one T cell receptor beta chain with its context. Its antigen is as yet unknown. PCR amplification relied on 60 Vbeta primers (plus 13 Jbeta primers). Assay used: immunoSEQ multiplex PCR; TCRdb lists only in-frame clones, some missing. The table records under 150,000 clones, less than 90% of them present only once. The data were obtained in a study of cytomegalovirus exposure and HLA in healthy donors. As for the study in general: Caucasian-associated ancestry cluster membership applied to around 76% of 300 to 450 genotyped donors. Study-wide results and limits: 150 to 200 TCR beta chains were listed as cytomegalovirus-associated.

Unmatched junction bases numbered 5, after V lost 4 bases and J lost 0 bases. This CDR3 is built from 15 residues. Germline CDR1 is MNHEY and CDR2 is SMNVEV (reference sequence). Sequenced: PBMCs. This sequence was found in a man aged 35-49 years in good health and CMV-seronegative. The rearrangement uses TRBV27 and TRBJ1-1, with TRBD1 identical over 7 bases. CDR3 nucleotide sequence: TGTGCCAGCAGTTCGGGACAGACTATGAACACTGAAGCTTTCTTT. Translated: CASSSGQTMNTEAFF.